The sequence of this T cell receptor beta chain was determined in a study of T cells in Graves' hyperthyroidism and ophthalmopathy. This clonotype was counted ten times or more. Amplification targeted TCR beta CDR3 regions from RNA transcripts. First-round RT-PCR targeting the TCR CDR3 was performed with the HTBI primer set. TCRdb reanalysed the multiplex PCR reads using MiXCR and keeps one entry per CDR3 protein. The sample has more than 300,000 distinct CDR3 sequences, around 13% seen once. The CDR3 covers 13 residues. CDR1 and CDR2 from the germline V gene are DFQATT and SNEGSKA (reference sequence). V lost 8 bases and J 4 bases, leaving 17 bases between the germline ends.

The clonotype comes from a woman in her 30s with Graves' ophthalmopathy. The V gene is TRBV20-1, the J gene TRBJ1-2; possibly TRBD1 for D (6 bases). The source material was blood. CDR3 sequence: CSTYRGVRYGYTF. For the CDR3, the DNA is TGCAGTACATATAGGGGGGTCCGCTATGGCTACACCTTC.